A single sample gave rise to the 24 T cell receptor beta chains below, sequenced in a study of human T cells and chemical hapten exposure. The sample's time point: patch test 1, 2 weeks after DPC sensitization. Treatment here: therapeutic diphenylcyclopropenone sensitization with weekly scalp DPC. MiXCR, run by TCRdb on the RACE reads, gives a single entry per CDR3 protein. The data show 75,000 to 90,000 distinct CDR3 sequences, under 9% seen once. The source material was whole blood, sampled in connection with sensitization to the hapten diphenylcyclopropenone (DPC). These receptors were taken from a woman aged 30 to 39 with alopecia areata. Some clones in this sample may be carry-over from other donors' samples.

This clonotype was picked up many times. The rearrangement joins TRBV6-5 to TRBJ1-6; TRBD1 aligns across 8 bases. The CDR3 consists of 18 residues. V shed 2 bases, J shed 7 bases, and the junction held 13 bases outside the gene matches. Germline CDR1 MNHEY, CDR2 SVGAGI. CDR3 nucleotides: TGTGCCAGCAGTTACCAGGCTTGGACAGGGAGCGGGAATTCACCCCTCCACTTT. It is translated as CASSYQAWTGSGNSPLHF.

This rearrangement joins TRBV6-5 to TRBJ1-1; the match to TRBD1 covers 11 bases. Germline loops: CDR1 MNHEY, CDR2 SVGAGI. Trimming removed 6 bases from V and 1 base from J; junction bases left unmatched: 16. There are 19 residues in the CDR3. In DNA, the CDR3 is TGTGCCAGCAGAAGGGATTTTACCGGGACAGGGGGATCGAACACTGAAGCTTTCTTT. Translation: CASRRDFTGTGGSNTEAFF.

CDR3 protein: CASSPNSLVLREQFF. The CDR3 DNA follows: TGTGCCAGCAGTCCGAACAGTCTTGTGCTACGCGAGCAGTTCTTC. The genes are TRBV12-3 or TRBV12-4 and TRBJ2-1; D remains unclear. The V gene lost 5 bases and the J gene lost 10 bases, with 21 bases spanning the gap. The CDR3 spans 15 residues.

At least ten counts were recorded for this clonotype. The rearrangement joins TRBV20-1 to TRBJ2-3; no definite D call. The germline V gene encodes CDR1 DFQATT and CDR2 SNEGSKA (reference sequence). V lost 3 bases to trimming and J lost 2 bases, with 9 bases between them. The CDR3 consists of 13 residues. The CDR3 DNA follows: TGCAGTGCTAGTATCCTGAACACAGATACGCAGTATTTT. Residues: CSASILNTDTQYF.

In its sample, this clonotype was seen a few times. V and J are TRBV7-3 and TRBJ1-3; D not resolved. The V end was cut by 0 bases, the J end by 0 bases, with 15 bases between. The CDR3 totals 18 residues. Germline lookup yields CDR1 SGHTA and CDR2 FQGTGA. The CDR3: CASSLTFGRRSSGNTIYF. The CDR3, as DNA: TGTGCCAGCAGCTTAACGTTTGGACGCCGGAGCTCTGGAAACACCATATATTTT.

This clonotype was detected only a few times. The gene calls are TRBV6-5 and TRBJ1-3; D unclear. The CDR3 extends over 18 amino acids. Trimming stripped 0 bases from V and 0 bases from J, with 15 bases between. Per germline, CDR1 MNHEY and CDR2 SVGAGI. The CDR3, as DNA: TGTGCCAGCAGTTACTCGACGATATTCGATTACTCTGGAAACACCATATATTTT. Translating it yields CASSYSTIFDYSGNTIYF.

This rearrangement joins TRBV19 to TRBJ1-4, with D perhaps matching TRBD1 (6 bases). Trimming left V 7 bases short and J 2 bases short, with 14 bases between. The CDR3 sequence is 15 residues long. Germline loops: CDR1 LNHDA, CDR2 SQIVND (reference sequence). Written as DNA, the CDR3 is TGTGCCAGTAAAAGGGGGGGCATTACTAATGAAAAACTGTTTTTT. It yields the protein CASKRGGITNEKLFF.

This clonotype occurred many times. The V call is TRBV2, the J call TRBJ1-5; no reliable D call. Germline V lookup: CDR1 SNHLY, CDR2 FYNNEI. The length of the CDR3 is 12 residues. V lost 3 bases and J lost 4, with 4 bases in between. The CDR3 sequence: CASSEPNQPQHF. As DNA, the CDR3 is TGTGCCAGCAGTGAGCCTAATCAGCCCCAGCATTTT.

The rearrangement links TRBV29-1 to TRBJ1-2; D call uncertain. This CDR3 spans 16 amino acids. V gave up 0 bases and J gave up 1 base, with 15 bases separating them. Germline V gene data show CDR1 as SQVTM and CDR2 as ANQGSEA. The CDR3 spells CSVEDLVQSHNYGYTF. CDR3 DNA sequence: TGCAGCGTTGAAGATCTAGTACAGTCACATAACTATGGCTACACCTTC.

This clonotype came up a few times. V usage is TRBV7-9 and J usage is TRBJ1-2; possibly TRBD1 for D (6 bases). This CDR3 spans 13 amino acids. Germline V gene data show CDR1 as SEHNR and CDR2 as FQNEAQ (reference sequence). V lost 7 bases and J lost 7, with 16 bases in between. CDR3 protein: CASIPSADSGYTF. The CDR3 coding sequence is TGTGCCAGCATCCCCTCCGCGGACAGTGGCTACACCTTC.

This clonotype was seen a few times. The V call is TRBV5-4, the J call TRBJ2-3; 16 bases fit TRBD2. Trimming took 7 bases from V and 4 from J; bases not matched to a gene: 12. There are 18 residues in the CDR3. Germline assignment: CDR1 SGHNT and CDR2 YYREEE (reference sequence). The CDR3: CASRSGTSGGARADTQYF. CDR3 in DNA: TGTGCCAGCCGTTCCGGGACTAGCGGGGGGGCAAGAGCAGATACGCAGTATTTT.

This clonotype occurred a few times. The chain has TRBV27 and TRBJ2-5; D is uncertain. Trimming stripped 4 bases from V and 0 bases from J, with 6 bases between. The germline gives CDR1 MNHEY, CDR2 SMNVEV (reference sequence). This CDR3 region has 13 residues. The CDR3: CASSWTYQETQYF. The CDR3 region has the DNA TGTGCCAGCAGTTGGACGTACCAAGAGACCCAGTACTTC.

The chain links TRBV24-1 to TRBJ2-1, with TRBD2 identical over 11 bases. The CDR3 sequence is 15 residues long. V gave up 6 bases and J gave up 6 bases; unmatched junction bases: 6. Germline V gene data show CDR1 as KGHDR and CDR2 as SFDVKD. CDR3 amino acids: CATSNSGGGVNEQFF. For the CDR3, the DNA is TGTGCCACCAGTAATAGCGGGGGGGGTGTCAATGAGCAGTTCTTC.

The chain is built from TRBV7-9 and TRBJ1-3; D might be TRBD1 (5 bases). CDR1 is SEHNR and CDR2 is FQNEAQ in the germline V gene (reference sequence). The CDR3 has 13 residues. Trimming took off 5 bases at V and 2 bases at J, with 7 bases between the two ends. The CDR3 DNA is TGTGCCAGCAGCACGGGGCCTGGAAACACCATATATTTT. It specifies CASSTGPGNTIYF.

Turning to this clonotype: This may arise from a read error, as a much more abundant clone is one base away. The V and J genes are TRBV6-5 and TRBJ2-5; 10 bases match TRBD2. From germline, CDR1 is MNHEY and CDR2 SVGAGI. This CDR3 has 16 amino acids. The CDR3 bases are TGTGCCAGCAGTCACTCTAGCGGGGGATGGGATGAGACCCAGTACTTC. Amino acid sequence: CASSHSSGGWDETQYF.

This clonotype was seen at least ten times. The chain carries TRBV19 and TRBJ2-4, with TRBD1 matching over 9 bases. The CDR3 length is 14 residues. Unmatched junction bases numbered 3, after V lost 8 bases and J lost 1 base. Germline V gene lookup returns CDR1 LNHDA and CDR2 SQIVND (reference sequence). In nucleotides, the CDR3 is TGTGCCAGTCGGACAGGGGCGGCCAAAAACATTCAGTACTTC. This encodes CASRTGAAKNIQYF.

This clonotype was recorded a few times. The CDR3 loop is CASSLDQGVQPQHF. The CDR3 DNA reads TGTGCCAGCAGCTTGGACCAAGGGGTTCAGCCCCAGCATTTT. The chain uses TRBV5-5 and TRBJ1-5, with TRBD1 as a possible D gene (5 bases). The CDR3 sequence is 14 residues long. Germline CDR1 SGHKS, CDR2 YYEKEE (reference sequence). With 0 bases removed from V and 6 bases from J, the gap between germline ends came to 10 bases.

Remarks on this clonotype: A much larger clone lies one base from this, so it may be a read error. The rearrangement joins TRBV9 to TRBJ1-1, with 7 bases that match TRBD1. The J segment lost 2 bases and the V segment lost 4 bases, leaving 11 bases of the junction unmatched. Germline loops: CDR1 SGDLS, CDR2 YYNGEE. This CDR3 comprises 16 residues. The CDR3 nucleotides read TGTGCCAGCAGCCCCAACGGACAGGCGAAAAACACTGAAGCTTTCTTT. Translating gives CASSPNGQAKNTEAFF.

This chain connects TRBV6-1 to TRBJ2-3; no firm D call. This CDR3 has 13 residues. The germline CDR1 and CDR2 sequences are MNHNS and SASEGT. The ends were cut back, 8 bases at V and 0 bases at J, with 9 bases in the middle. Written as DNA, the CDR3 is TGTGCCAGCCTCCTCATTAGCACAGATACGCAGTATTTT. Amino acid sequence: CASLLISTDTQYF.

This clonotype has only a few counts. This chain links TRBV10-3 with TRBJ1-3; unclear D gene. From germline, CDR1 is ENHRY and CDR2 SYGVKD. V was shortened by 2 bases and J by 0 bases, with 5 bases between the two germline ends. This CDR3 has 14 amino acids. This chain's CDR3 is CAISETSSGNTIYF. CDR3 coding DNA: TGTGCCATCAGTGAGACAAGCTCTGGAAACACCATATATTTT.

The chain recombines TRBV6-2 or TRBV6-3 with TRBJ1-2; D is unclear. The CDR3 extends over 14 amino acids. V was clipped by 0 bases and J by 8 bases, with 13 bases between them. Germline V CDR1 and CDR2: MNHEY, SVGEGT. As DNA, the CDR3 is TGTGCCAGCAGTTACTCCGCGTGGACTAGCGGCTACACCTTC. Protein: CASSYSAWTSGYTF.

A few counts support this clonotype. A much more abundant neighbour one base away suggests this may be a read error. The rearrangement joins TRBV5-5 to TRBJ1-6, with a tentative D call TRBD1 (6 bases). CDR3 size: 16 residues. CDR1 is SGHKS and CDR2 is YYEKEE in the germline V gene (reference sequence). V lost 4 bases and J 11 bases, leaving 22 bases between the germline ends. This CDR3 is CASSKQGHIRGAPLHF. The CDR3 DNA is TGTGCCAGCAGCAAACAGGGTCATATCCGAGGGGCACCCCTCCACTTT. The full variable domain, its missing parts supplied by reference TRBV5-5 and TRBJ1-6, is DAGVTQSPTHLIKTRGQQVTLRCSPISGHKSVSWYQQVLGQGPQFIFQYYEKEERGRGNFPDRFSARQFPNYSSELNVNALLLGDSALYLCASSKQGHIRGAPLHFGNGTRLTVT.

As to this clonotype: This is likely a read error, given that the CDR3 carries no conserved phenylalanine or tryptophan at its end. It is unclear where the CDR3 begins or ends on the DNA, so no DNA is shown, and the CDR3 is as TCRdb lists it. The chain combines TRBV7-2 with TRBJ1-2. Germline V gene lookup returns CDR1 SGHTA and CDR2 FQGNSA. Ends included, the CDR3 has 14 residues. The CDR3 sequence: CASSLFPQDVLLRG.

The chain is built from TRBV29-1 and TRBJ2-3; D gene uncertain. Trimming removed 1 base from V and 3 bases from J, with 8 bases in between. This CDR3 contains 13 residues. Looked up from germline, CDR1 is SQVTM and CDR2 is ANQGSEA. CDR3 sequence: CSVEGRITDTQYF. CDR3 nucleotides: TGCAGCGTTGAAGGCAGGATTACAGATACGCAGTATTTT.